One sample yielded the 2 T cell receptor beta chains listed below, sequenced in a study of T-cell reconstitution after alpha-beta-depleted transplantation in children (dated by TCRdb to about 2016). The sample's treatment or condition, from its label and the paper: allogeneic hematopoietic cell transplantation with graft depleted of TCRalphabeta T cells and CD19 B cells. Library creation used PCR. The sequencer was an Illumina HiSeq 2500. TCR library preparation used molecular barcoding, with unique molecular identifiers applied to normalize quantification of the TCRbeta repertoire. Clones were called with MiXCR by TCRdb after fastp trimmed the public reads at Q25, and only in-frame beta chains were retained. Entries that share a CDR3 protein sequence are merged under the most common genes and DNA. The sample profile shows hundreds of thousands of distinct CDR3 sequences; roughly 15% of them were found once. Of the sample, roughly 5% falls within the top ten clones.

This sample comprised PBMCs, mostly from graft donor cells, obtained 360 days after TCRalphabeta/CD19-depleted stem cell transplant. The receptor source for this set is a male patient between 5 and 17 years old who had a stem cell transplant for acute lymphoblastic leukemia, so the T cells may come from the graft donor.

The rearrangement joins TRBV2 to TRBJ2-6, with D uncertain. Germline CDR1 reads SNHLY; CDR2 reads FYNNEI. This CDR3 is built from 14 residues. The V end was cut by 11 bases, the J end by 1 base, with 12 bases between. In DNA form, the CDR3 reads TGTGCCGGATACGGTGGTTCTGGGGCCAACGTCCTGACTTTC. This gives the protein CAGYGGSGANVLTF.

The CDR3 nucleotides read TGTGCCAGCAGTTACTCGACCCCCGAACCCCCGCTAGCGGGAGGTGAGGGAGAGACCCAGTACTTC. It translates to CASSYSTPEPPLAGGEGETQYF. This rearrangement joins TRBV6-2 or TRBV6-3 to TRBJ2-5; 11 positions match TRBD2. Germline V lookup: CDR1 MNHEY, CDR2 SVGEGT. This CDR3 has 22 amino acids. V was clipped by 0 bases and J by 4 bases; unmatched bases: 22.